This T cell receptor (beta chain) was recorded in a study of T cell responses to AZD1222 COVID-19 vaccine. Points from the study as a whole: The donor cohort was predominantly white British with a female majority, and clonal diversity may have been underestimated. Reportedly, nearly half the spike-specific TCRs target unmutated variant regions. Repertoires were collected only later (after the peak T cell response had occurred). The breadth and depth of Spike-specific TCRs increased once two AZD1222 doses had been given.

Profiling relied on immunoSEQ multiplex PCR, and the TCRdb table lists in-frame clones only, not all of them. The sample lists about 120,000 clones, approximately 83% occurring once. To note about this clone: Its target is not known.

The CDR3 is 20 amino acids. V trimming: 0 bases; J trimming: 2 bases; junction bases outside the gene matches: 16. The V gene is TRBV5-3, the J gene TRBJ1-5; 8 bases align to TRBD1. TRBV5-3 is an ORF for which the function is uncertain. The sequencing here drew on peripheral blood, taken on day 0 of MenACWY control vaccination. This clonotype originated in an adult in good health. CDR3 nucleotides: TGTGCCAGAAGCTTGGACCCGGGACAGGAGGACGTGCAGGGCAATCAGCCCCAGCATTTT. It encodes CARSLDPGQEDVQGNQPQHF.